The subject of this entry is one T cell receptor beta chain. Its target is not known. CDR3 length: 14 residues. CDR1 is MDHEN and CDR2 is SYDVKM in the germline V gene. Losses at the gene ends were 5 bases for V and 0 bases for J; bases not matched to a gene: 3. This sample is part of a study of human T cells and chemical hapten exposure. The sample's time point: pre-sensitization, week 0. Treatment denoted: therapeutic diphenylcyclopropenone sensitization with weekly scalp DPC. TCRdb itself ran the RACE reads through MiXCR, one entry per CDR3 protein. The repertoire includes 95,000 to 150,000 distinct CDR3 sequences, approximately 13% of them detected once, and approximately 3% sits in the top ten. Study results and limitations: TCRs exceeding 1 in 1000 frequency stayed unchanged with DPC sensitization.

This sequence originates from a woman younger than 30 with alopecia areata. Some clones in this sample may be carry-over from other donors' samples. The sample was whole blood, taken in connection with sensitization to the hapten diphenylcyclopropenone (DPC). J is TRBJ1-1 and V is TRBV28; 7 bases fit TRBD1. The CDR3 here is CASSHRGMNTEAFF. The CDR3 DNA reads as TGTGCCAGCAGTCACAGGGGTATGAACACTGAAGCTTTCTTT.